This T cell receptor beta chain was sequenced during a study of beta chain features in type 1 diabetes. Overall study: The examined sorted cells totaled 85 million to 120 million across samples.

Sequenced material consisted of expressed TCRB transcripts (all of the isolated RNA was reverse transcribed). Method: immunoSEQ multiplex PCR; TCRdb's copy keeps in-frame clones and lacks some. The data hold approximately 170,000 clones, with 7% to 9% observed a single time. CDR3 length: 13 amino acids. The germline CDR1 and CDR2 sequences are LNHNV and YYDKDF (reference sequence). Trimming shortened V by 0 bases and J by 3 bases, and 6 bases separated the two germline ends. Study conclusions and caveats: Small HLA sub-analyses could not settle whether HLA shapes TCRB rearrangement. Fewer junction insertions and more nucleotide deletions appeared in type 1 diabetes patients. Type 1 diabetes patients had TCRB CDR3s that were shorter (moderately but significantly so) in all four CD4+ subsets.

Cell sorting via CD45RO/CCR7/CD25/CD127/CD95/CD27 was performed to obtain CD4+ naive, central memory, regulatory and stem cell-like memory cells. This clone was counted between two and nine times. Antigen unknown. Sequencing input: central memory CD4+ T cells from blood. V is TRBV15 and J is TRBJ2-7, with no clear D. The source is a man aged 18 to 29 with type 1 diabetes. CDR3 DNA: TGTGCCACCAGCAGAGATGGTAGCTACGAGCAGTACTTC. This sequence encodes CATSRDGSYEQYF.